These 7 T cell receptor beta chains were sequenced from one sample in a study of blood T cell repertoires in COVID-19. Assay used: immunoSEQ multiplex PCR; TCRdb lists only in-frame clones, some missing. The sample holds 110,000 to 150,000 clones, approximately 85% seen once. Sequencing used peripheral blood. Receptors originate from a man in his fifties or sixties with acute or convalescent COVID-19.

The chain carries TRBV25-1 and TRBJ1-4, with 8 bases aligning to TRBD1. V was clipped by 4 bases and J by 3 bases; unmatched bases: 7. Germline-derived CDR1 and CDR2 are MGHDK and SYGVNS. The CDR3 loop spans 16 amino acids. Written as DNA, the CDR3 is TGTGCCAGCAGTGGGCAGGGGGCATGGGCTAATGAAAAACTGTTTTTT. Translation: CASSGQGAWANEKLFF.

This clone has a single count. This chain links TRBV28 with TRBJ2-7, with D perhaps matching TRBD1 (6 bases). This CDR3 is built from 14 residues. Trimming removed 6 bases from V and 3 bases from J, with 15 bases in between. Germline V lookup: CDR1 MDHEN, CDR2 SYDVKM. The CDR3 DNA sequence: TGTGCCAGCAGGCCACAGGGATTGAGCTACGAGCAGTACTTC. It encodes CASRPQGLSYEQYF.

The chain is built from TRBV6-6 and TRBJ2-1; 11 positions agree with TRBD2. Germline assignment: CDR1 MNHNY and CDR2 SVGAGI (reference sequence). V dropped 4 bases and J dropped 8; count of bases not matched to a gene: 7. The CDR3 contains 15 residues. This CDR3 reads CASSSMTSGTHEQFF. The CDR3 DNA reads as TGTGCCAGCAGTTCGATGACTAGCGGGACTCATGAGCAGTTCTTC.

The chain links TRBV19 to TRBJ2-2; 8 nucleotides agree with TRBD2. This CDR3 has 14 amino acids. V dropped 7 bases and J dropped 6; count of bases not matched to a gene: 7. Germline V gene sequence: CDR1 LNHDA, CDR2 SQIVND (reference sequence). The CDR3 coding sequence is TGTGCCAGTAAGGGCGGGGGGTTGTCCGGGGAGCTGTTTTTT. Translating gives CASKGGGLSGELFF.

The rearrangement joins TRBV9 to TRBJ1-1; 9 bases align to TRBD1. V lost 3 bases and J lost 2; bases outside the gene matches: 5. The CDR3 runs to 15 residues. Germline V gives CDR1 SGDLS, CDR2 YYNGEE. CDR3 sequence: CASSAGDRENTEAFF. The CDR3 DNA is TGTGCCAGCAGCGCGGGGGACAGGGAAAACACTGAAGCTTTCTTT.

CDR3 DNA sequence: TGTGCCAGCAGCGTTGGAGCGGGGACGAACACCGGGGAGCTGTTTTTT. Translated, it gives CASSVGAGTNTGELFF. This chain uses TRBV9 with TRBJ2-2; 7 nucleotides line up with TRBD2. Trimming removed 2 bases from V and 0 bases from J; junction bases left unmatched: 4. The germline V gene has CDR1 SGDLS and CDR2 YYNGEE. The CDR3 is made up of 16 amino acids.

The V call is TRBV18, the J call TRBJ1-5; D may be TRBD1 (5 bases). This CDR3 has 17 amino acids. CDR1 is KGHSH, CDR2 LQKENI, per germline. Trimming stripped 3 bases from V and 1 base from J, with 16 bases between. The chain's CDR3 is CASSPDPGVWSNQPQHF. Written as DNA, the CDR3 is TGTGCCAGCTCACCGGACCCGGGGGTATGGAGCAATCAGCCCCAGCATTTT. The variable domain in full, with the rest retrieved from reference TRBV18 and TRBJ1-5, is NAGVMQNPRHLVRRRGQEARLRCSPMKGHSHVYWYRQLPEEGLKFMVYLQKENIIDESGMPKERFSAEFPKEGPSILRIQQVVRGDSAAYFCASSPDPGVWSNQPQHFGDGTRLSIL.